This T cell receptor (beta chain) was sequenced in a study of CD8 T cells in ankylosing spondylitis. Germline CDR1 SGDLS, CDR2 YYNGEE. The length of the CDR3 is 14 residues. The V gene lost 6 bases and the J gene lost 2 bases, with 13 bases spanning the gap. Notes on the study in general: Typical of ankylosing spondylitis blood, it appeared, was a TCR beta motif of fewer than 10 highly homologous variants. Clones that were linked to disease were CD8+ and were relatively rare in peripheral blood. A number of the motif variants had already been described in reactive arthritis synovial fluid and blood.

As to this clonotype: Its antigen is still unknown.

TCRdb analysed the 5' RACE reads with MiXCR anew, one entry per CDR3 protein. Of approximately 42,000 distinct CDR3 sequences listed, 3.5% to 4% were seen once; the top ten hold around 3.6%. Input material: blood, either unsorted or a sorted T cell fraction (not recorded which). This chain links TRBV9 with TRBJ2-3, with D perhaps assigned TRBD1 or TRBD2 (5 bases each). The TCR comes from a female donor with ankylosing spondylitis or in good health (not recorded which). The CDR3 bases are TGTGCCAGCACTGAGGGGCTGGTCACAGATACGCAGTATTTT. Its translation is CASTEGLVTDTQYF.